This TCR beta chain was recovered during a study of blood T cell repertoires in COVID-19. V dropped 3 bases and J dropped 1 base, with 19 bases sitting between them. Germline V gene data show CDR1 as SGHVS and CDR2 as FQNEAQ. This CDR3 region has 18 residues. Methods used by the authors: Scientists estimated how many nucleated cells there were by amplifying reference gene primers. The protocol was immunoSEQ multiplex PCR, while the TCRdb copy is restricted to in-frame clones and leaves out a portion. The V and J calls and clone size come from that table; D and trimming were worked out from the DNA. The table has 200,000 or so clones, roughly nine tenths seen once; the top ten hold roughly 2.6%. Participant age was roughly 18 to 100 years, and participants resided in 20 to 30 US areas. Participants' own reports of clinical history determined their cohort assignment. In Cohort 3, a recovered donor had either two negative PCRs, clearance, or symptom resolution.

This TCR was sampled from a woman between 25 and 40 years old who had recovered from COVID-19. The specimen sequenced was PBMCs or T cells enriched from blood (not recorded which). The chain has TRBV7-8 and TRBJ1-5, with D tentatively TRBD1 (5 bases). This CDR3 reads CASSLSRLGAGSNQPQHF. The CDR3 DNA is TGTGCCAGCAGCTTGTCCAGATTAGGGGCAGGGAGCAATCAGCCCCAGCATTTT.